The 11 T cell receptor beta chains listed next were all sequenced from one sample in a study of CD8+CD57+ T cells in acquired aplastic anemia. Using genomic DNA as the template, TCR beta VDJ and CDR3 profiling was carried out. TCRdb re-called the reads through MiXCR, storing one row per CDR3 protein. The sample lists fewer than 300,000 distinct CDR3 sequences, about 80% occurring once. Those patients picked for sequencing had displayed CD8+CD57+ cell expansion on flow cytometry. Sequencing used sorted CD4+, CD8+, or CD8+CD57+ T cells (not recorded which) from PBMCs. These TCRs come from a human donor with aplastic anemia.

A word on this clonotype: No conserved phenylalanine or tryptophan is present at the end of the CDR3, so a read error is the likely explanation. The limits of the CDR3 on the DNA are not certain, so only TCRdb's listed CDR3 is given. The genes are TRBV11-2 and TRBJ2-3; the D call of TRBD1 is as the table states it, not checked on the DNA. The V gene's germline CDR1 is SGHAT and CDR2 FQNNGV. Inclusive of both ends, the CDR3 amounts to 14 amino acids. The CDR3 reads CASSLTGGHHTQCP.

The chain joins TRBV5-1 to TRBJ2-3; D is possibly TRBD2 (5 bases). Trimming took 0 bases from V and 6 from J, leaving 11 bases between them. This CDR3 spans 14 amino acids. CDR1 is SGHRS, CDR2 YFSETQ, per germline. CDR3 sequence (DNA): TGCGCCAGCAGCTTGGGAGGGAGACGCGATACGCAGTATTTT. Its translation: CASSLGGRRDTQYF.

This clonotype is a singleton in its sample. One junction end disagrees with the germline gene, perhaps due to a read error. This rearrangement joins TRBV7-9 to TRBJ2-3; tentative D call: TRBD2 (5 bases). The CDR3 length is 14 residues. Germline V gives CDR1 SEHNR, CDR2 FQNEAQ (reference sequence). The CDR3 coding sequence is TGTGCCAGCAGCTTAGAAAGAGGTCGGGGTACGGATGAGTTT. It encodes CASSLERGRGTDEF.

To note about this clonotype: In this CDR3 the conserved last residue, phenylalanine or tryptophan, is missing, so a read error is likely. The limits of the CDR3 on the DNA are not certain, so only TCRdb's listed CDR3 is given. The rearrangement links TRBV10-3 to TRBJ1-4. Ends included, the CDR3 has 17 residues. The germline gives CDR1 ENHRY, CDR2 SYGVKD. CDR3 amino acids: CAISEFSGEQIYEPLLC.

Comment on this clonotype: An end of the junction differs from the germline gene, which may be a read error. This chain links TRBV7-2 with TRBJ2-1; D is perhaps TRBD2 (6 bases). Germline CDR1 SGHTA, CDR2 FQGNSA. This CDR3 comprises 13 residues. The CDR3 nucleotides are TGTGCCAGCAGCTCCGCGGGAACGGGTGGTCCGCTGTTC. Protein sequence: CASSSAGTGGPLF.

As concerns this clonotype: One junction end does not reproduce the germline sequence, and a read error may be involved. V usage is TRBV7-9 and J usage is TRBJ1-5; no clear D gene. The CDR3 is 13 residues long. Germline lookup yields CDR1 SEHNR and CDR2 FQNEAQ (reference sequence). Written as DNA, the CDR3 is TGTGCCAGCAGCCCCGGGAGAGGGCACCATGAGCAGTTC. Protein sequence: CASSPGRGHHEQF.

About this clonotype itself: Without the conserved terminal phenylalanine or tryptophan, this CDR3 likely stems from a read error. The DNA is left out, because the CDR3 cannot be placed on it with certainty; the CDR3 is given as TCRdb lists it. This sequence joins TRBV2 and TRBJ1-6; TRBD1 is the table's D call, not checked against the DNA. A total of 16 residues make up the CDR3, ends included. Germline values: CDR1 SNHLY, CDR2 FYNNEI. The CDR3 protein is CASGDGGAASQYFGPG.

This sequence joins TRBV9 and TRBJ2-6, with D unclear. Between the trimmed V and J ends, which lost 3 bases and 17 bases, there was a span of 24 bases. This CDR3 contains 15 residues. The germline CDR1 and CDR2 sequences are SGDLS and YYNGEE. CDR3: CASSADEGAYEQLTF. The CDR3 nucleotides are TGTGCCAGCAGCGCAGATGAAGGCGCCTACGAGCAGTTGACTTTC.

This clonotype has a single count. The limits of the CDR3 on the DNA are not certain, so only TCRdb's listed CDR3 is given. The rearrangement links TRBV7-9 to TRBJ2-3; the table's D call, TRBD1, has no DNA check behind it. Germline V gene lookup returns CDR1 SEHNR and CDR2 FQNEAQ (reference sequence). The length of the CDR3 is 14 amino acids, counting both ends. CDR3: CASSLVGGALFFGF.

This clonotype was observed many times. The chain combines TRBV7-9 with TRBJ2-5, with 9 nucleotides matching TRBD2. V gave up 5 bases and J gave up 4 bases; unmatched junction bases: 5. The germline CDR1 and CDR2 sequences are SEHNR and FQNEAQ (reference sequence). The CDR3 consists of 14 residues. The CDR3 loop is CASSRGGALETQYF. DNA for the CDR3: TGTGCCAGCAGCCGCGGGGGGGCGCTAGAGACCCAGTACTTC.

The chain uses TRBV12-3 or TRBV12-4 and TRBJ1-2; possible D gene TRBD1, 5 bases. V was cut by 6 bases and J by 5 bases, with 16 bases left in between. The CDR3 spans 14 residues. The CDR3 nucleotides are TGTGCCAGCAGCTCAGGGACTACTCGGTATGGCTACACCTTC. This sequence encodes CASSSGTTRYGYTF.